This T cell receptor (beta chain) emerged from a study of blood T cell repertoires in COVID-19. Authors' data handling: Amplification of reference gene primers provided the estimated nucleated cell counts. Using immunoSEQ multiplex PCR, the repertoire was profiled, and TCRdb retains in-frame clones only, with some absent. The DNA gave D and trimming, while V, J and clone size come from that table. The data show about 240,000 clones, 86% seen once. The CDR3 has 12 amino acids. The V gene is TRBV1, the J gene TRBJ2-1; the table's TRBD1 call for D was not verified on the DNA. TRBV1 is designated a pseudogene. The sequencing sample was made of PBMCs or T cells enriched from blood (not recorded which). This clonotype was obtained from a woman aged 40 to 50 with acute COVID-19. CDR3 in amino acids: CTSPSSYNEQFF. The CDR3 DNA follows: TGCACCAGCCCCAGCTCCTACAATGAGCAGTTCTTC.